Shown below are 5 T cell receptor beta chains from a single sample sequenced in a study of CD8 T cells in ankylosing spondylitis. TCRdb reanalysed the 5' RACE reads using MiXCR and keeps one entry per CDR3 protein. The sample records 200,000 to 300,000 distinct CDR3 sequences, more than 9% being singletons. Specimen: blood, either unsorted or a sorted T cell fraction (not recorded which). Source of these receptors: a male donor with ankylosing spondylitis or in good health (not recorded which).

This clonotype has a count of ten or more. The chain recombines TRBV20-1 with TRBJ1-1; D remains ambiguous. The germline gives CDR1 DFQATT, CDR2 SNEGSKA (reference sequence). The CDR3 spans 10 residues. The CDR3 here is CSVAVVGAFF. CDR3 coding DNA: TGCAGCGTTGCGGTGGTGGGAGCTTTCTTT.

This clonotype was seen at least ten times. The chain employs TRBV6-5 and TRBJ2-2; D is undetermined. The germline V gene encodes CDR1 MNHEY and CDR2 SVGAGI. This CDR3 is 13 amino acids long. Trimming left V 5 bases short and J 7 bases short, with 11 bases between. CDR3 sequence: CASSHLVSGELFF. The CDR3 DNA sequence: TGTGCCAGCAGTCACCTTGTGAGCGGGGAGCTGTTTTTT.

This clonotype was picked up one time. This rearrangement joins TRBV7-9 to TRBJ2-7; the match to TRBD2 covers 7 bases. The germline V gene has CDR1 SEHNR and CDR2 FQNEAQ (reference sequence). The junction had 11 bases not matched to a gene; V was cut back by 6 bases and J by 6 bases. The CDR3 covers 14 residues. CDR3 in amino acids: CASSTGGRGSEQYF. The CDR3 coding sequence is TGTGCCAGCAGTACAGGTGGGAGGGGCTCCGAGCAGTACTTC. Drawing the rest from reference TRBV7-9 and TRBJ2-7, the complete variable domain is DTGVSQNPRHKITKRGQNVTFRCDPISEHNRLYWYRQTLGQGPEFLTYFQNEAQLEKSRLLSDRFSAERPKGSFSTLEIQRTEQGDSAMYLCASSTGGRGSEQYFGPGTRLTVT.

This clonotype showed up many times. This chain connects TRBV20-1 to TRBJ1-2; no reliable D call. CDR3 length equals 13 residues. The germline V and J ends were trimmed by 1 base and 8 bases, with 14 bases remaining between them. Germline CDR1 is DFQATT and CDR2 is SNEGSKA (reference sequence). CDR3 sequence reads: CSARAGLGSGYTF. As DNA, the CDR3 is TGCAGTGCTAGAGCTGGGTTGGGTAGCGGCTACACCTTC.

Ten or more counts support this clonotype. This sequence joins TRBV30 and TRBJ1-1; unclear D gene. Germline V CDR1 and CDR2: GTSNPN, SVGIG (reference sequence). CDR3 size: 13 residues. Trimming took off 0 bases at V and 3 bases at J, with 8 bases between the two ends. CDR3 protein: CAWSVREDTEAFF. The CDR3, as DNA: TGTGCCTGGAGTGTACGGGAGGACACTGAAGCTTTCTTT. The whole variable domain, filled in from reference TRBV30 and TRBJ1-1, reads SQTIHQWPATLVQPVGSPLSLECTVEGTSNPNLYWYRQAAGRGLQLLFYSVGIGQISSEVPQNLSASRPQDRQFILSSKKLLLSDSGFYLCAWSVREDTEAFFGQGTRLTVV.